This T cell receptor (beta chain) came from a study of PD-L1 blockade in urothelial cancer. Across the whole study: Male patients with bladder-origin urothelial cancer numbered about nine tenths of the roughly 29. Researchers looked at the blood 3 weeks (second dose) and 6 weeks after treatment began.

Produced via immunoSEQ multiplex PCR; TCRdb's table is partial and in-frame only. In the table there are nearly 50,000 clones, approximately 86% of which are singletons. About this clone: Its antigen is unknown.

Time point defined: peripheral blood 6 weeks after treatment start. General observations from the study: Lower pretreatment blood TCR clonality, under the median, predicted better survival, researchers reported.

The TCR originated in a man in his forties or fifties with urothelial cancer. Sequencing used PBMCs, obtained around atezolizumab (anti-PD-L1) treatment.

CDR3 sequence: CASSLRYGRAYEQYF. The CDR3 nucleotides read TGTGCCAGCAGTTTACGGTACGGGAGAGCCTACGAGCAGTACTTC. V gene TRBV27 combines with J gene TRBJ2-7, with D maybe TRBD2 (6 bases). Trimming took off 2 bases at V and 2 bases at J, with 13 bases between the two ends. The germline CDR1 and CDR2 sequences are MNHEY and SMNVEV (reference sequence). The CDR3 extends over 15 amino acids.